Sequencing of this TCR beta chain was carried out in a study of spatial heterogeneity in lung cancer. CDR3 size: 12 residues. Germline V gene data show CDR1 as SGHRS and CDR2 as YFSETQ. Trimming took 4 bases from V and 3 from J, leaving 5 bases between them. In its sample, this clonotype was seen many times. Every TCR cDNA molecule bore a unique molecular identifier. One entry per CDR3 protein, called by TCRdb with MiXCR from the 5' RACE reads. Of around 41,000 distinct CDR3 sequences listed, 22% are singletons. Time point of the sample: blood at routine non-recurrence follow-up after resection. The sample was PBMCs, taken at follow-up. This clonotype was sampled from a female donor with early-stage non-small cell lung cancer. V is TRBV5-1 and J is TRBJ1-3; no reliable D call. CDR3 protein: CASSRNGNTIYF. Here the CDR3 DNA reads TGCGCCAGCAGCCGGAATGGAAACACCATATATTTT.